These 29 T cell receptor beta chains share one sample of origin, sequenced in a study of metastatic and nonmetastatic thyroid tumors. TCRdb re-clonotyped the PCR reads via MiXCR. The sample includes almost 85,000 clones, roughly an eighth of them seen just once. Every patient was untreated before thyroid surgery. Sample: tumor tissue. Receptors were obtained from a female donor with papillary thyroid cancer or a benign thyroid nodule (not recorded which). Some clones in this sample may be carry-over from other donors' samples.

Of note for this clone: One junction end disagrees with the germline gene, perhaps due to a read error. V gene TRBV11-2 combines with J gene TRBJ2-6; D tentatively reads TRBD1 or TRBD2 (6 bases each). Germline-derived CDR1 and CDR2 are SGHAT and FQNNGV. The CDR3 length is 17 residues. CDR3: CASSRGPWHGGANVPTF. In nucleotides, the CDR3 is TGTGCCAGCAGCCGGGGGCCATGGCATGGTGGGGCCAACGTCCCGACTTTC.

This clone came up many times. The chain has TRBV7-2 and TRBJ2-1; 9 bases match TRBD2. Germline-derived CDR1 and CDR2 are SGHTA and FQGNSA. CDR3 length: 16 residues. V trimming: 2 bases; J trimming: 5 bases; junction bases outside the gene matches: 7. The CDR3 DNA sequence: TGTGCCAGCAGCTTAAGTGCTAGCGGGACACACAATGAGCAGTTCTTC. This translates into CASSLSASGTHNEQFF.

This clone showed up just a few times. The chain's CDR3 is CASGSGGSGYNEQFF. DNA for the CDR3: TGTGCCAGCGGTAGCGGGGGTTCGGGATACAATGAGCAGTTCTTC. This sequence joins TRBV2 and TRBJ2-1; 9 positions agree with TRBD2. This CDR3 is built from 15 residues. Trimming at V came to 8 bases and at J to 4 bases, leaving 9 bases not matched to a gene. Germline V gene data show CDR1 as SNHLY and CDR2 as FYNNEI.

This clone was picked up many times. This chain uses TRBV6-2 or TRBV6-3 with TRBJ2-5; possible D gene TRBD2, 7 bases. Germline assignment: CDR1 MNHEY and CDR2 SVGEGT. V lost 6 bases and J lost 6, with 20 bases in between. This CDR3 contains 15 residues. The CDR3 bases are TGTGCCAGCAGGCTAGGGGGGGCTTTCATAAAGACCCAGTACTTC. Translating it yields CASRLGGAFIKTQYF.

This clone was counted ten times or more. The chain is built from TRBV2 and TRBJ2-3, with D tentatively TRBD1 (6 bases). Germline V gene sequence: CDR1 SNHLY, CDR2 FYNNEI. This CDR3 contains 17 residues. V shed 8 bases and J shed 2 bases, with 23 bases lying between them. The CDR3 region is CASPPSGQQGYTDTQYF. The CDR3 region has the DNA TGTGCCAGCCCCCCTTCCGGACAGCAGGGCTACACAGATACGCAGTATTTT.

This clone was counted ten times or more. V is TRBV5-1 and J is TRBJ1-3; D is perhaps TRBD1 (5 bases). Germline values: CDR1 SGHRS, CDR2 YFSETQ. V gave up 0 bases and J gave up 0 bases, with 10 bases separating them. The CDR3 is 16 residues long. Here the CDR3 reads CASSLAGGPSGNTIYF. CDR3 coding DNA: TGCGCCAGCAGCTTGGCGGGGGGTCCCTCTGGAAACACCATATATTTT.

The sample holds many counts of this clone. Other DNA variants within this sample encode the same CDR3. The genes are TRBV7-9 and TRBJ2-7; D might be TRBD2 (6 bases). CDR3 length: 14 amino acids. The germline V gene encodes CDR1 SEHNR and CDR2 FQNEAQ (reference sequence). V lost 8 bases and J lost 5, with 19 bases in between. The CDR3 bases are TGTGCCAGCGCGGGGAATGTCAACCTCGACGAGCAGTACTTC. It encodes CASAGNVNLDEQYF.

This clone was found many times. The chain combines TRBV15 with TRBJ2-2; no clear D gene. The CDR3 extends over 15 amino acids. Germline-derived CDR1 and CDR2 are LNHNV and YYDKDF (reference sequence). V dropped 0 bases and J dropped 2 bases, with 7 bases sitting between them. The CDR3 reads CATSRDRLNTGELFF. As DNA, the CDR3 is TGTGCCACCAGCAGAGATCGACTTAACACCGGGGAGCTGTTTTTT. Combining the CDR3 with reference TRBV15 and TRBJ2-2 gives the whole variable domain DAMVIQNPRYQVTQFGKPVTLSCSQTLNHNVMYWYQQKSSQAPKLLFHYYDKDFNNEADTPDNFQSRRPNTSFCFLDIRSPGLGDTAMYLCATSRDRLNTGELFFGEGSRLTVL.

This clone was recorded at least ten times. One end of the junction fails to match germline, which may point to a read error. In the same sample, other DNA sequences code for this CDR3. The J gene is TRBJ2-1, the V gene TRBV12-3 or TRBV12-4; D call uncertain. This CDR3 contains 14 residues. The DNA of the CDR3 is TGTGCCAGCAGTTTACAGGAGAACTACAATGAGCAGTTCTTT. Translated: CASSLQENYNEQFF.

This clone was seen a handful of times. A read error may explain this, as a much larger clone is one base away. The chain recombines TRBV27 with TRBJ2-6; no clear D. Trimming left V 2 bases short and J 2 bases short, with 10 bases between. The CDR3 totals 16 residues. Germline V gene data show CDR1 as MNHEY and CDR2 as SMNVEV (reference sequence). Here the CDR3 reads CASSLMMGAGANVLTF. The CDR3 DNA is TGTGCCAGCAGTTTAATGATGGGCGCTGGGGCCAACGTCCTGACTTTC.

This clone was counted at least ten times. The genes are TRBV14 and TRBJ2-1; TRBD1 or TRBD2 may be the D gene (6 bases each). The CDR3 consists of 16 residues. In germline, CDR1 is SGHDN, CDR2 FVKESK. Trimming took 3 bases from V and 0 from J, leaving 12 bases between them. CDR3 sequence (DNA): TGTGCCAGCAGCCAGTGGGGGGCAAGCTCCTACAATGAGCAGTTCTTC. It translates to CASSQWGASSYNEQFF.

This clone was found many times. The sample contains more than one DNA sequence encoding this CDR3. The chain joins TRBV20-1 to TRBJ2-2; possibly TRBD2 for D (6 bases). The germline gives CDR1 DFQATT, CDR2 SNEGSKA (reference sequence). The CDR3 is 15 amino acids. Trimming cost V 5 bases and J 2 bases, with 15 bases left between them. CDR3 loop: CSAPLFGGNTGELFF. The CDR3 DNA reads TGCAGTGCTCCTCTTTTCGGGGGTAACACCGGGGAGCTGTTTTTT.

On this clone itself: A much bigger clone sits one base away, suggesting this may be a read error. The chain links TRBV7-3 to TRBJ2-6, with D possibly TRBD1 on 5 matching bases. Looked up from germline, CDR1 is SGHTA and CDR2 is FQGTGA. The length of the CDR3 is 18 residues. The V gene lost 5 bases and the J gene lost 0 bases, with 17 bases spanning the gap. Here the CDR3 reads CASSLVTVRDSGANVLTF. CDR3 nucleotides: TGTGCCAGCAGCCTGGTGACAGTTAGGGACTCTGGGGCCAACGTCCTGACTTTC.

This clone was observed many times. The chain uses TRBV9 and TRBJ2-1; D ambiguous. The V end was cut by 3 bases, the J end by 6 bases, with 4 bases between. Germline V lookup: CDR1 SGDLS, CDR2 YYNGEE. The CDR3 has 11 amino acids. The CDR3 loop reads CASSALNEQFF. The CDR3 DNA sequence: TGTGCCAGCAGCGCCCTCAATGAGCAGTTCTTC.

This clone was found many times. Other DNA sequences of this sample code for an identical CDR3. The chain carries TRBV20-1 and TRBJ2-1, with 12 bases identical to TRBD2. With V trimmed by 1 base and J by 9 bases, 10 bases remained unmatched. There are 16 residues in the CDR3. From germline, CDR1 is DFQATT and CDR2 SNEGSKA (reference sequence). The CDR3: CSARAPTSGRLREQFF. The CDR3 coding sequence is TGCAGTGCTAGAGCGCCGACTAGCGGGAGACTTCGTGAGCAGTTCTTC.

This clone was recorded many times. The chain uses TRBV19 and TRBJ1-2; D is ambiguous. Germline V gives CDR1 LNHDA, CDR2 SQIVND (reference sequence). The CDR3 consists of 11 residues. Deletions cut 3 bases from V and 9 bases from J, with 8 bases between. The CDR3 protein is CASSMVGSYTF. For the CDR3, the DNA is TGTGCCAGTAGTATGGTCGGGAGCTACACCTTC.

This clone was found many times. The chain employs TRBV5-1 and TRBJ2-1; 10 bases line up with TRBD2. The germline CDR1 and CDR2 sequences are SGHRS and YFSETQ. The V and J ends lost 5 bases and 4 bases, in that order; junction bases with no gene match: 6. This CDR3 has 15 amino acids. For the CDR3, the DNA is TGCGCCAGCAGACAGGGGACTAGCGTTTACAATGAGCAGTTCTTC. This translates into CASRQGTSVYNEQFF.

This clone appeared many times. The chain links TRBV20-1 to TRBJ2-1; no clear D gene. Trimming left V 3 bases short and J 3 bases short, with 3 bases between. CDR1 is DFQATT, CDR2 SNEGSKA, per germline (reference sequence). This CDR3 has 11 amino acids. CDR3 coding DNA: TGCAGTGCTAGCCACTACAATGAGCAGTTCTTC. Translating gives CSASHYNEQFF.

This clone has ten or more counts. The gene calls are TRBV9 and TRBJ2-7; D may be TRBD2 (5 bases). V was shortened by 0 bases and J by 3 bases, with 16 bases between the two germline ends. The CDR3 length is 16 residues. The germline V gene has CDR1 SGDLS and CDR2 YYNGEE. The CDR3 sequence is CASSVAMDSGYYEQYF. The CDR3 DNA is TGTGCCAGCAGCGTAGCTATGGACTCCGGTTACTACGAGCAGTACTTC.

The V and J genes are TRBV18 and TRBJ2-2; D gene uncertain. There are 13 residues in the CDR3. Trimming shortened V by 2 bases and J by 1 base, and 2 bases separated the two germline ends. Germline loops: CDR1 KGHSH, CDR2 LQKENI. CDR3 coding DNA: TGTGCCAGCTCACCAGGGAACACCGGGGAGCTGTTTTTT. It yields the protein CASSPGNTGELFF.

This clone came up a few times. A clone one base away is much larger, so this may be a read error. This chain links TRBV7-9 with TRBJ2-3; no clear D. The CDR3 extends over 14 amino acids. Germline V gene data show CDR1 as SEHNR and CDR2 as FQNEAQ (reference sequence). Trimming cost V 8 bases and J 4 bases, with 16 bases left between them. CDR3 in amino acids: CASGQNTLPDTQYF. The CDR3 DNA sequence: TGTGCCAGCGGCCAGAACACCCTCCCAGATACGCAGTATTTT.

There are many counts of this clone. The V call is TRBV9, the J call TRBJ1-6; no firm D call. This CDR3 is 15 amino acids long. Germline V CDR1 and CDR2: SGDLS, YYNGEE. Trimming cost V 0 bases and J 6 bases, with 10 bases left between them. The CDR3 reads CASSVDRAVNSPLHF. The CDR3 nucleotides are TGTGCCAGCAGCGTAGATAGGGCAGTTAATTCACCCCTCCACTTT.

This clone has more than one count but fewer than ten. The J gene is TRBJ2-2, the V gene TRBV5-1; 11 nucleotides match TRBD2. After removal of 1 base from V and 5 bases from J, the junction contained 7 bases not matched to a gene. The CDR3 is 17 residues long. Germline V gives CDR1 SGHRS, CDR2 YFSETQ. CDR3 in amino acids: CASSLSPSGGSTGELFF. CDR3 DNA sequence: TGCGCCAGCAGCTTGAGCCCTAGCGGGGGGTCGACCGGGGAGCTGTTTTTT.

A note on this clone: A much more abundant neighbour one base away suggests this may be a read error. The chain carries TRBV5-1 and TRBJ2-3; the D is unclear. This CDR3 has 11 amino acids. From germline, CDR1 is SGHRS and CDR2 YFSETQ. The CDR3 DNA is TGCGCCAGCAGCTTCACATATACGCAGTATTTT. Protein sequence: CASSFTYTQYF.

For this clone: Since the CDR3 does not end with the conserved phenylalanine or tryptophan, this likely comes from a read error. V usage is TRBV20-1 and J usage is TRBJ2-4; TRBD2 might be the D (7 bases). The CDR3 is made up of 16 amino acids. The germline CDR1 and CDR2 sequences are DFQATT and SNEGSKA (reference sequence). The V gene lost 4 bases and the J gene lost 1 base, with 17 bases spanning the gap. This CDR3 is CSAIDGGREAKNIQYL. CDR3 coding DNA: TGCAGTGCTATAGATGGGGGGCGGGAGGCCAAAAACATTCAGTACCTC.

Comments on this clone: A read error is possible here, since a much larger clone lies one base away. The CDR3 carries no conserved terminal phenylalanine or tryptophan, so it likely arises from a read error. The CDR3 sequence is CASRQTTSIHEQYS. For the CDR3, the DNA is TGTGCCAGCAGGCAAACGACTAGTATCCACGAGCAGTACTCC. V is TRBV2 and J is TRBJ2-7; perhaps TRBD2 as D (6 bases). This CDR3 contains 14 residues. Germline V lookup: CDR1 SNHLY, CDR2 FYNNEI. Trimming stripped 6 bases from V and 5 bases from J, with 17 bases between.

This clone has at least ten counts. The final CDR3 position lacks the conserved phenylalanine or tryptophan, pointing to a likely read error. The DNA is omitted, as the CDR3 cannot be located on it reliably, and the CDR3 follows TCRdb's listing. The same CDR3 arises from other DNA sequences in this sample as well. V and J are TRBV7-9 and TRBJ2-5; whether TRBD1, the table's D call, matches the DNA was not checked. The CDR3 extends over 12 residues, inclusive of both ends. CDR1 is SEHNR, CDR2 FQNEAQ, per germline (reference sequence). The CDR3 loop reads CASSLREQGQTV.

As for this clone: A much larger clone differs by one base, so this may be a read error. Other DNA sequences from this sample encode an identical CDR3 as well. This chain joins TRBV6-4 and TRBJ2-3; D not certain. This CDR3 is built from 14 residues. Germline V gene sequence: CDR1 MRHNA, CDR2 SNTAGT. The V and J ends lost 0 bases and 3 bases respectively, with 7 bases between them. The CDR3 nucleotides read TGTGCCAGCAGTGACTCCTCTAGTACAGATACGCAGTATTTT. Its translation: CASSDSSSTDTQYF.

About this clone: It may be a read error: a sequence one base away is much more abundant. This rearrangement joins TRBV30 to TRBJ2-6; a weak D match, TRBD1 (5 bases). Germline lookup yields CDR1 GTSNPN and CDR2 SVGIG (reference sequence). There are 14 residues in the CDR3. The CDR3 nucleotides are TGTGCCTGGAGTATGGGTTCTGGGGCCAACCTCCTGACTTTC. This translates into CAWSMGSGANLLTF.